This TCR beta chain was sequenced for a study of beta chain features in type 1 diabetes listed by TCRdb under 2018. For the wider study: No differences in mean age, gender distribution, total cell number or subset yield were found between patients and healthy donors. A total of about 110 million sorted cells were examined across all samples, and the number of cells per subset was strongly correlated with RNA yield. The study compared TCRB repertoires of sorted circulating CD4+ T cell subsets between recently diagnosed type 1 diabetes patients and matched healthy donors. Whereas all 30 or so donors provided naive and central memory subsets, regulatory and stem cell-like memory subsets were isolated from just 8 patients and about 8 healthy donors. The study at large found these results: Naive, central memory and regulatory TCRB repertoires appeared to be more alike among patients than among healthy donors. Type 1 diabetes patients showed a moderate but significant shortening of TCRB CDR3 length in all four CD4+ subsets. Only small numbers of individuals were included in the HLA sub-analyses, which left unresolved whether HLA type had any influence on TCRB rearrangement. Because cDNA was sequenced instead of genomic DNA, highly expressing activated cells could be over-represented, though the groups showed no difference in activation or CD3 levels. At VDJ recombination sites, patients with type 1 diabetes made fewer insertions and deleted more nucleotides, a pattern implying thymic rearrangement abnormalities. Shorter templates might be favored by PCR, yet because patient and control samples were amplified and corrected together, any such skew would affect both groups equally.

From each donor, a single peripheral blood sample of approximately 110 mL on average was drawn into heparinised tubes. Using a panel that included CD45RO, CCR7, CD25, CD127, CD95 and CD27, naive, central memory, regulatory and stem cell-like memory CD4+ T cells were sorted on a BD FACSAria II. Every sorted population had a purity above 95%. PBMCs were separated immediately by Lymphoprep density gradient centrifugation and were stained directly, without being cultured. So that batch effects would be minimized, each experiment stained and sorted samples in pairs, pairing one healthy donor with one patient. All of the isolated RNA was reverse transcribed with the High Capacity cDNA Reverse Transcription Kit, so expressed TCRB transcripts were sequenced. Naive, central memory and regulatory T cell samples underwent deep immunoSEQ sequencing, averaging roughly 3.3 million total reads per sample. After sorted cells were lysed in RLT buffer, RNA was extracted with DNase-treated RNeasy Micro or Mini kits, with the choice depending on cell number. To prevent cross-contamination, every cell subset was processed on its own, while patient and healthy donor samples were processed together. Using the immunoSEQ multiplex PCR, TCRB sequences were amplified from cDNA into 87-bp fragments spanning the CDR3 region. Sequencing of the amplicons was done on the Illumina HiSeq platform. Per the authors' processing: Synthetic template baselines were used to correct PCR bias computationally, reads within Hamming distance 2 were collapsed, and singletons that could not be merged were discarded. Reads were aligned to IMGT to assign V, D and J genes, CDR3 length, and insertions or deletions at six rearrangement sites. Within each subset, clonotype counts were normalized to sorted cell number, after which true diversity and Gini coefficients were computed with the tcR R package. The overlap coefficient, calculated on TCRB nucleotide sequences, was used to measure repertoire sharing. Out-of-frame TCRB sequences from naive cells were analyzed as a proxy for the pre-selection repertoire. TCRdb re-hosts the immuneACCESS table, in-frame sequences only. Its copies lack some clones; in the studies checked, an unresolved V gene accounts for under half of them, and the cause for the rest is not known. V and J calls and clone size follow that table, whereas D and trimming were derived from the DNA. This sample is represented by 400,000 to 550,000 clones; 10% to 12% of them were singletons. Of the sample, less than 0.06% falls within the top ten clones.

A word on this clone: Its target antigen remains unknown. Per-base quality was not reported, and no clone a single base away is much larger than it.

The sample comprised naive CD4+ T cells from blood. What this sample's cell subset or site label stands for: true naive CD4+ T cells. The TCR originated in a woman in her late teens or twenties in good health.

The sequenced DNA is TGTGCCAGCAGTGAAGCGCGACTGGCAGGGGGCTCGAACACTGAAGCTTTCTTT. This translates into CASSEARLAGGSNTEAFF. Rearrangement joined TRBV2 to TRBJ1-1, and TRBD1 aligns with 8 junction nucleotides. V is pruned by 0 bases and J by 1 base, leaving 10 bases of the junction without a gene match. The CDR3, cysteine through phenylalanine, is 18 amino acids long. CDR3 DNA only is kept here, 54 bases in frame from base 1. The CDR1 and CDR2 encoded by the germline V gene are SNHLY and FYNNEI.